The 19 T cell receptor beta chains below were found in one sample sequenced in a study of shared clonotypes between healthy human individuals. Libraries were prepared by immunoSEQ multiplex PCR; TCRdb keeps only in-frame clonotypes and omits some of them. In the table there are 1.5 million to 2.5 million clones, about 94% of which are singletons. CD45RO-negative cells were positively selected for CCR7, leaving out terminally differentiated effector memory CD45RA+ cells. The source material was naive CD8+ T cells sorted from blood. These receptor sequences come from a man younger than 30 in good health.

The V and J genes are TRBV2 and TRBJ1-1, with a tentative D call TRBD1 (6 bases). Germline V lookup: CDR1 SNHLY, CDR2 FYNNEI. This CDR3 region has 16 residues. V was shortened by 7 bases and J by 2 bases, with 20 bases between the two germline ends. The CDR3 region has the DNA TGTGCCAGCACCCTACTATTCGAACAGGGAAACACTGAAGCTTTCTTT. It specifies CASTLLFEQGNTEAFF.

This chain uses TRBV9 with TRBJ2-7, with 8 positions matching TRBD2. The CDR3 runs 16 residues. The V and J ends lost 4 bases and 3 bases, in that order; junction bases with no gene match: 12. CDR1 and CDR2 from the germline V gene are SGDLS and YYNGEE. The chain's CDR3 is CASSPRRGATSYEQYF. The CDR3 DNA sequence: TGTGCCAGCAGCCCCCGGCGGGGGGCAACGAGCTACGAGCAGTACTTC.

The J gene is TRBJ2-7, the V gene TRBV4-1; 12 nucleotides match TRBD2. With V trimmed by 0 bases and J by 3 bases, 12 bases remained unmatched. CDR3 length: 19 residues. CDR1 and CDR2 (germline): MGHRA, YSYEKL. CDR3 coding DNA: TGCGCCAGCAGCCAAGAGGTGCTAGCGGGAGGGCCCGACGACTACGAGCAGTACTTC. Its translation: CASSQEVLAGGPDDYEQYF.

The CDR3 bases are TGTGCCAGCAGCACCGATCCGACAGGGCGGCAAGAGACCCAGTACTTC. It codes for CASSTDPTGRQETQYF. V is TRBV11-2 and J is TRBJ2-5; 7 bases agree with TRBD1. The CDR3 runs to 16 residues. V gave up 5 bases and J gave up 2 bases; unmatched junction bases: 11. Germline CDR1 and CDR2: SGHAT and FQNNGV.

As regards this clone: Other DNA variants within this sample encode the same CDR3. The V and J genes are TRBV27 and TRBJ2-5; D is unresolved. The CDR3 covers 11 residues. Germline V gene data show CDR1 as MNHEY and CDR2 as SMNVEV (reference sequence). The V end lost 3 bases, the J end lost 5 bases, and 4 bases lay between the germline ends. For the CDR3, the DNA is TGTGCCAGCAGTTTTAGGGAGACCCAGTACTTC. Protein sequence: CASSFRETQYF.

The V call is TRBV11-2, the J call TRBJ2-5; D is unclear. The CDR3 sequence is 15 residues long. Trimming shortened V by 5 bases and J by 1 base, and 14 bases separated the two germline ends. The germline V gene has CDR1 SGHAT and CDR2 FQNNGV. CDR3: CASSPGTTTQETQYF. CDR3 in DNA: TGTGCCAGCAGCCCGGGCACTACAACCCAAGAGACCCAGTACTTC.

This chain uses TRBV6-1 with TRBJ2-7; no reliable D call. The CDR3 spans 17 residues. Per the germline V gene, CDR1 is MNHNS and CDR2 is SASEGT. The V and J ends lost 0 bases and 3 bases respectively, with 18 bases between them. The chain's CDR3 is CASSEAQTARSRYEQYF. In DNA, the CDR3 is TGTGCCAGCAGTGAAGCCCAGACCGCCAGATCCCGCTACGAGCAGTACTTC.

About this clone itself: This sequence may be a read error, since a much larger clone differs from it by one base. The sample carries other DNA sequences with the same CDR3. This sequence joins TRBV7-9 and TRBJ2-2; D unclear. V lost 1 base and J 7 bases, leaving 4 bases between the germline ends. This CDR3 region has 12 residues. CDR1 is SEHNR and CDR2 is FQNEAQ in the germline V gene (reference sequence). CDR3 bases: TGTGCCAGCAGCTTAGGCGTCGGGGAGCTGTTTTTT. Its translation is CASSLGVGELFF.

This clone was detected only once. The gene calls are TRBV19 and TRBJ2-1; 12 bases match TRBD2. Germline loops: CDR1 LNHDA, CDR2 SQIVND (reference sequence). V was clipped by 6 bases and J by 4 bases; unmatched bases: 4. The CDR3 runs 15 residues. The CDR3 nucleotides are TGTGCCAGTAGCCCGCTAGCGGGGGGGTACAATGAGCAGTTCTTC. Its translation is CASSPLAGGYNEQFF. The whole variable domain, filled in from reference TRBV19 and TRBJ2-1, reads DGGITQSPKYLFRKEGQNVTLSCEQNLNHDAMYWYRQDPGQGLRLIYYSQIVNDFQKGDIAEGYSVSREKKESFPLTVTSAQKNPTAFYLCASSPLAGGYNEQFFGPGTRLTVL.

The V gene is TRBV4-1, the J gene TRBJ1-6; 9 bases are shared with TRBD1. This CDR3 region has 14 residues. V shed 3 bases, J shed 12 bases, and the junction held 6 bases outside the gene matches. The germline V gene has CDR1 MGHRA and CDR2 YSYEKL. The DNA for the CDR3 is TGCGCCAGCAGCCACGGGACAGGGCCGTTACCCCTCCACTTT. Encoded protein: CASSHGTGPLPLHF.

The V and J genes are TRBV2 and TRBJ2-7; no firm D call. CDR3 length: 14 amino acids. CDR1 and CDR2 from the germline V gene are SNHLY and FYNNEI. V lost 10 bases, J lost 0 bases, and 16 bases lay in between. CDR3 residues: CATSPPQASYEQYF. The DNA of the CDR3 is TGTGCCACCTCCCCCCCCCAGGCCTCCTACGAGCAGTACTTC.

The rearrangement joins TRBV7-9 to TRBJ2-1; 8 bases agree with TRBD2. With 2 bases clipped from V and 8 bases from J, the junction kept 20 bases outside the gene matches. CDR1 is SEHNR and CDR2 is FQNEAQ in the germline V gene (reference sequence). This CDR3 region has 19 residues. CDR3 DNA: TGTGCCAGCAGCTTAAGGCAGGGTAGCGGGGCTATCGATGGCGATGAGCAGTTCTTC. Residues: CASSLRQGSGAIDGDEQFF.

The rearrangement uses TRBV28 and TRBJ1-4; 7 nucleotides agree with TRBD1. Trimming took 6 bases from V and 6 from J; bases not matched to a gene: 10. The CDR3 consists of 15 residues. CDR1 is MDHEN, CDR2 SYDVKM, per germline. CDR3 DNA: TGTGCCAGCAGACCTCAGGGGGGGACTTATGAAAAACTGTTTTTT. This encodes CASRPQGGTYEKLFF.

The chain links TRBV29-1 to TRBJ2-7; D unclear. The germline V and J ends were trimmed by 0 bases and 3 bases, with 9 bases remaining between them. The CDR3 covers 13 residues. From germline, CDR1 is SQVTM and CDR2 ANQGSEA. CDR3 region: CSVEDGRFYEQYF. The CDR3 DNA reads as TGCAGCGTTGAAGATGGCCGCTTCTACGAGCAGTACTTC.

CDR3 sequence reads: CATSREETYEQYF. The CDR3 DNA is TGTGCCACCAGCAGAGAAGAAACCTACGAGCAGTACTTC. V usage is TRBV15 and J usage is TRBJ2-7; no firm D call. CDR3 length: 13 residues. The ends were cut back, 0 bases at V and 2 bases at J, with 5 bases in the middle. Germline CDR1 is LNHNV and CDR2 is YYDKDF (reference sequence).

This chain links TRBV7-9 with TRBJ2-1; no definite D call. Trimming took 0 bases from V and 3 from J, leaving 6 bases between them. CDR3 length: 14 residues. The germline gives CDR1 SEHNR, CDR2 FQNEAQ (reference sequence). This CDR3 reads CASSLALDYNEQFF. The CDR3 DNA reads as TGTGCCAGCAGCTTAGCGCTGGACTACAATGAGCAGTTCTTC.

The chain joins TRBV10-2 to TRBJ1-3; D gene ambiguous. This CDR3 has 15 amino acids. Germline CDR1 and CDR2: WSHSY and SAAADI. Trimming took 2 bases from V and 0 from J, leaving 8 bases between them. The CDR3 region has the DNA TGCGCCAGCAGTGAGGAAATTGTCTCTGGAAACACCATATATTTT. It translates to CASSEEIVSGNTIYF.

The chain has TRBV13 and TRBJ2-7; TRBD2 is a possible D gene (7 bases). The germline V gene has CDR1 PRHDT and CDR2 FYEKMQ (reference sequence). CDR3 size: 14 residues. The germline V and J ends were trimmed by 6 bases and 7 bases, with 19 bases remaining between them. CDR3 region: CASSQQGDGGEQYF. The CDR3 DNA is TGTGCCAGCAGTCAACAGGGTGACGGGGGGGAGCAGTACTTC. The variable domain in full, completed from reference TRBV13 and TRBJ2-7, reads AAGVIQSPRHLIKEKRETATLKCYPIPRHDTVYWYQQGPGQDPQFLISFYEKMQSDKGSIPDRFSAQQFSDYHSELNMSSLELGDSALYFCASSQQGDGGEQYFGPGTRLTVT.

In DNA form, the CDR3 reads TGTGCCAGCAGTTCCCCCCCCCAGGGAGCCTATGGCTACACCTTC. The encoded protein is CASSSPPQGAYGYTF. The chain has TRBV27 and TRBJ1-2; D is perhaps TRBD1 (5 bases). V gave up 4 bases and J gave up 4 bases, with 16 bases separating them. In germline, CDR1 is MNHEY, CDR2 SMNVEV (reference sequence). The CDR3 totals 15 residues.